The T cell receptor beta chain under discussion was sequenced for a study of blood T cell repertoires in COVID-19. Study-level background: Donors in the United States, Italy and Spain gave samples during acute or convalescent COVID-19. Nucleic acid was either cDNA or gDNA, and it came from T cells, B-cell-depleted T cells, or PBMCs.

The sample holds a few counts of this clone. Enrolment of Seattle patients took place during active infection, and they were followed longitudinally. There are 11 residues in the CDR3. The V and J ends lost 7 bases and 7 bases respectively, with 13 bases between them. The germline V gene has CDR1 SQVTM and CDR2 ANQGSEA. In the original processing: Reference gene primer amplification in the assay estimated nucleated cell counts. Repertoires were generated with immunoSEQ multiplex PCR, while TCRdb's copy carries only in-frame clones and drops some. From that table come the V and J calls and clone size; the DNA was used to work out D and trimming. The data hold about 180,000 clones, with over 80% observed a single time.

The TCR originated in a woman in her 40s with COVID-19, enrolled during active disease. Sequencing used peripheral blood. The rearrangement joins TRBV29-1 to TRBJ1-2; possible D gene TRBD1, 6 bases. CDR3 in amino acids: CSDTGWGGYTF. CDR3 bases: TGCAGCGACACAGGGTGGGGTGGCTACACCTTC. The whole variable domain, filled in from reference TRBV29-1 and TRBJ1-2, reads SAVISQKPSRDICQRGTSLTIQCQVDSQVTMMFWYRQQPGQSLTLIATANQGSEATYESGFVIDKFPISRPNLTFSTLTVSNMSPEDSSIYLCSDTGWGGYTFGSGTRLTVV.